This TCR beta chain stems from a study of cytomegalovirus exposure and HLA in healthy donors. The CDR3 is made up of 13 amino acids. V lost 6 bases, J lost 0 bases, and 4 bases stayed unmatched. The germline V gene has CDR1 SQVTM and CDR2 ANQGSEA. With 60 Vbeta and 13 Jbeta primers, the PCR was carried out. TCRdb's copy holds only in-frame clones and misses some; the assay was immunoSEQ multiplex PCR. The sample gives approximately 120,000 clones, over 80% of which show up once; approximately 20% is in the top ten. V is TRBV29-1 and J is TRBJ1-1, with TRBD1 matching 7 bases. This sequence was found in a man aged 18 to 30 in good health and CMV-seropositive. Specimen: PBMCs. Written as DNA, the CDR3 is TGCAGCGTCCAGGGGGTAATGAACACTGAAGCTTTCTTT. Protein sequence: CSVQGVMNTEAFF.